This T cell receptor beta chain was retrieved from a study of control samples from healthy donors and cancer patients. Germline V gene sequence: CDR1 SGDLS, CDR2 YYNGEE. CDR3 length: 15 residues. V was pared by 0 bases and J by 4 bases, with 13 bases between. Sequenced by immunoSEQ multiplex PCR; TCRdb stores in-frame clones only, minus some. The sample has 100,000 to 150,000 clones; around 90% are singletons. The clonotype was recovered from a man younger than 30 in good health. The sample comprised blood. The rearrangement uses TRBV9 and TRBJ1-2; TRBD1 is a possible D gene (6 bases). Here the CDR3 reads CASSVGNREPYGYTF. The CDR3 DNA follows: TGTGCCAGCAGCGTAGGGAACAGGGAACCCTATGGCTACACCTTC.